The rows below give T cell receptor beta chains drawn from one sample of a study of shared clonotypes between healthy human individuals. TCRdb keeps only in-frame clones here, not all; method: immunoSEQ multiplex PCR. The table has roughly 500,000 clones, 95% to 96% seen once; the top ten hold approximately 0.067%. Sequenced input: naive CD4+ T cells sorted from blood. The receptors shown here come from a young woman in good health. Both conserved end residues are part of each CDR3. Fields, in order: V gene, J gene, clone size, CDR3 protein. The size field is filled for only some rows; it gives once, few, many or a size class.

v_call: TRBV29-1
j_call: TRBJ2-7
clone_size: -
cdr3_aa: CSVGGQRAYEQYF

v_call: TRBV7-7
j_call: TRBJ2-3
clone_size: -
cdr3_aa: CASSFGGADTQYF

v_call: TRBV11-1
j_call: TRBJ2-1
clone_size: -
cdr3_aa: CASSLEGSGGNEQFF

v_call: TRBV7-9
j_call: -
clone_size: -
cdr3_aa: CASSSKLLGIHEQYF

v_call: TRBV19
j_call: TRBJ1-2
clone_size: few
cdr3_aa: CASSIRQAYGYTF

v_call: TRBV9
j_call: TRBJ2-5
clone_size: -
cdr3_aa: CASSVSGGPPKGETQYF

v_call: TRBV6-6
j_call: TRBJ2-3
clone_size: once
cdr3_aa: CASSIAGEADTQYF

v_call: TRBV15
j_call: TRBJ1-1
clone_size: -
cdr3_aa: CATSTGPDTEAFF

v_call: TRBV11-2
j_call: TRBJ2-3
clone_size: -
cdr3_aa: CASSPIHRVGDTQYF

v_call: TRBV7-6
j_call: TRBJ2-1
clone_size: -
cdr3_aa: CASSPARTEGGEQFF

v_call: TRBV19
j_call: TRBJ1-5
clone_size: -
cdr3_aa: CASKGTGGSYSNQPQHF

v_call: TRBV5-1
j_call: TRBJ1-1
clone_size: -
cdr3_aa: CASSLGWNTEAFF

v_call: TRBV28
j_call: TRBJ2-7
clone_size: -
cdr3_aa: CASSLEKVVLAGGRNYEQYF

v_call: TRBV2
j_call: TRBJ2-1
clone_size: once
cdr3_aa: CASSYGTGWPYNEQFF

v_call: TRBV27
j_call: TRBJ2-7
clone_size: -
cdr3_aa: CASSLGGLAGVDEQYF

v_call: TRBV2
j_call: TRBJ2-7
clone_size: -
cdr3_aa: CASRVGLAVAYEQYF

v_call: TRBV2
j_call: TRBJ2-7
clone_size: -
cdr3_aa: CASMGWLSSYEQYF

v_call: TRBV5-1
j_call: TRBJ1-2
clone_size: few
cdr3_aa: CASSPMGTGGYTF

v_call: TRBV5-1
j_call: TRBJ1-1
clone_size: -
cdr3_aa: CASSRRDINTEAFF

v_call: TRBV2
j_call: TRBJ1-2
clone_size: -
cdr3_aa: CASSARGSNYGYTF

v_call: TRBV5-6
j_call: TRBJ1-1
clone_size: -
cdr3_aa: CASRTGVGNTEAFF

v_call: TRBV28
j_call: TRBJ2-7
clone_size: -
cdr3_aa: CASSSETGTSGSRYF

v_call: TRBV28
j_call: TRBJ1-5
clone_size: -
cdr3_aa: CASSLTGTPRVQPQHF

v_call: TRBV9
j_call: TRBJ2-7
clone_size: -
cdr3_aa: CASSPSLVGAYEQYF

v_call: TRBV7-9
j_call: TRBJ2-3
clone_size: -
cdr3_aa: CASSFRGLADTDTQYF

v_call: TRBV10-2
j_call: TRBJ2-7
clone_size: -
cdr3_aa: CASSGQGLSEQYF

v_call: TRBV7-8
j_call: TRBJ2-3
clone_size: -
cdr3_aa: CASSNTDTQYF

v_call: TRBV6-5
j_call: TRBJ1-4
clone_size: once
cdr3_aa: CASSYSGTVREKLFF

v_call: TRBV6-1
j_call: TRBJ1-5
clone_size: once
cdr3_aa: CASSAPGTGTQPQHF

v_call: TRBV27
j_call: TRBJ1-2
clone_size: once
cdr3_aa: CASSLNIGSGEGYGYTF

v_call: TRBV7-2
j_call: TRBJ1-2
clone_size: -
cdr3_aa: CASSLAGSLKGGYTF

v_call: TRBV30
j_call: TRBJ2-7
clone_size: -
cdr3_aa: CALGARRGEQYF

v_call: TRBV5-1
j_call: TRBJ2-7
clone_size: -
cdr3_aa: CASNPRTGDYYEQYF

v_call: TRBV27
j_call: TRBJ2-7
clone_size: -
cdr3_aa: CASSHRQVGAYEQYF

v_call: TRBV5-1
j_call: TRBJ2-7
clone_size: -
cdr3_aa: CASSPPAGGPYEQYF

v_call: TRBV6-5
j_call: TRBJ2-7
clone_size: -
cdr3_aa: CASSLNFLHEQYF

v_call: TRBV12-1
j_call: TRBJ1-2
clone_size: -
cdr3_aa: CASSFVRDYGYTF

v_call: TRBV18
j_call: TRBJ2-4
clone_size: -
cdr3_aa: CASSPPGDHRPNIQYF

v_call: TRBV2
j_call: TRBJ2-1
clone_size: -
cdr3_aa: CASSSGHFNNEQFF

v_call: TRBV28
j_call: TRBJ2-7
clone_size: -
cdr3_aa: CASTKSVSGFYEQYF

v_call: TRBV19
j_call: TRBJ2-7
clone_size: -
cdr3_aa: CASSIEQGAGYEQYF

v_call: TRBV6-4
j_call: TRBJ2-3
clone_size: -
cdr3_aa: CASSDTKGDTQYF

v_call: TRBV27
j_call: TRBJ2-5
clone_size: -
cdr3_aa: CASSPRRRVQETQYF

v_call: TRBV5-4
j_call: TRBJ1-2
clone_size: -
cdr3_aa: CASTGTNYGYTF

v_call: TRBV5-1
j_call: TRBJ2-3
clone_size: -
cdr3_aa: CASSPDPSTDTQYF

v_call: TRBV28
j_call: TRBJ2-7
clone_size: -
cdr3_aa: CASSPLGAETYEQYF

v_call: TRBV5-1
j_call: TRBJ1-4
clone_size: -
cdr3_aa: CASSLDRGINEKLFF

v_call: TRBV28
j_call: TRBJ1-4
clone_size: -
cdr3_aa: CASSLGGPTNEKLFF

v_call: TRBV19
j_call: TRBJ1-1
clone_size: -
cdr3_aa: CASSPTVVNTEAFF

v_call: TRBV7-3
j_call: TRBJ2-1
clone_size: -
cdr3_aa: CASSRPGTPTGNEQFF

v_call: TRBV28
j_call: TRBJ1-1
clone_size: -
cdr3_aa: CASSLVGGAVNTEAFF

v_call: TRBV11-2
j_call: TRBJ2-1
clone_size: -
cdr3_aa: CASSLDGRVAGGRYNEQFF

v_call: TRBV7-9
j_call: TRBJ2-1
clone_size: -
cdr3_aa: CASSPPQRPNEQFF

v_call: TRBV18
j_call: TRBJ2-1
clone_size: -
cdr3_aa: CASSPDGAGGNEQFF

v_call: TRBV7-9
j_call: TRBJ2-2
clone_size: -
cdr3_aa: CASSLLSGNAGELFF

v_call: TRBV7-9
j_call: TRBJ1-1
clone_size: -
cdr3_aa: CASSPGRNTEAFF

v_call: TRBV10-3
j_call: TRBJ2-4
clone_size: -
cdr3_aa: CAISELGGRADHF

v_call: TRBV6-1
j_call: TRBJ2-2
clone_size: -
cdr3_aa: CASSEALTTGELFF

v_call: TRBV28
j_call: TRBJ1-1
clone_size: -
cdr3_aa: CASNTGAYRNEAFF